One sample yielded the 31 T cell receptor beta chains listed below, sequenced in a study of molecular identifiers for immune sequencing clone quantification. In TCRdb, the PCR reads were re-called with MiXCR into one record per CDR3 protein. This table has about 330,000 distinct CDR3 sequences, under 25% appearing once. Sequenced: naive CD8+ T cells from blood, with Jurkat cell RNA spiked in. Subset: FACS-sorted CD8+CD4-CCR7+CD45RA+ naive T cells. The receptor source for this set is a human donor in good health. Some libraries in this study had Jurkat cell RNA spiked in.

The gene calls are TRBV12-3 or TRBV12-4 and TRBJ2-7; no firm D call. V was pared by 6 bases and J by 0 bases, with 18 bases between. This CDR3 has 16 residues. CDR3 loop: CASSPQPGRHSYEQYF. In nucleotides, the CDR3 is TGTGCCAGCAGCCCTCAACCCGGGCGACACTCCTACGAGCAGTACTTC.

This clonotype was observed a handful of times. The J gene is TRBJ2-3, the V gene TRBV11-2; D not certain. V was pared by 5 bases and J by 6 bases, with 9 bases between. Germline V CDR1 and CDR2: SGHAT, FQNNGV. The CDR3 is 12 residues long. CDR3 loop: CASSGLSDTQYF. The CDR3 coding sequence is TGTGCCAGCAGCGGGCTATCGGATACGCAGTATTTT.

As to this clonotype: Just one base apart from a much larger clone, this may be a read error. This likely comes from a read error, as the CDR3 has no conserved phenylalanine or tryptophan at its end. V usage is TRBV4-3 and J usage is TRBJ2-3; 12 positions agree with TRBD2. V lost 0 bases to trimming and J lost 6 bases; unmatched junction nucleotides: 4. Germline CDR1 and CDR2: LGHNA and YSLEER. The CDR3 extends over 16 amino acids. The CDR3 nucleotides are TGCGCCAGCAGCCAAGATTGGACTAGCGGGGCGGATACGCAGTATTCT. As protein: CASSQDWTSGADTQYS.

This clonotype was detected a few times. The V and J genes are TRBV25-1 and TRBJ2-7; D could derive from TRBD1 or TRBD2 (5 bases each). Germline CDR1 and CDR2: MGHDK and SYGVNS. The V end lost 9 bases, the J end lost 2 bases, and 17 bases lay between the germline ends. The CDR3 has 14 amino acids. The CDR3 here is CASTGWGSPYEQYF. The CDR3 bases are TGTGCCAGTACCGGGTGGGGGAGCCCCTACGAGCAGTACTTC.

Comment on this clonotype: This may come from a read error, since a much larger clone is one base off. J is TRBJ2-3 and V is TRBV20-1, with 9 nucleotides matching TRBD2. The length of the CDR3 is 18 residues. V was clipped by 6 bases and J by 9 bases; unmatched bases: 25. Looked up from germline, CDR1 is DFQATT and CDR2 is SNEGSKA (reference sequence). The DNA for the CDR3 is TGCAGTGCGGAAAGGGCCGGACTAGCGCGAGCCTTTAGAGAGACGCAGTATTTT. Translating it yields CSAERAGLARAFRETQYF.

The table lists this clonotype with many counts. The chain carries TRBV14 and TRBJ2-4; D may match TRBD1 or TRBD2 (5 bases each). Between the trimmed V and J ends, which lost 4 bases and 0 bases, there was a span of 10 bases. CDR3 length: 15 residues. CDR1 is SGHDN, CDR2 FVKESK, per germline. The CDR3 DNA reads TGTGCCAGCAGCCGAACGGGGCTAGCCAAAAACATTCAGTACTTC. It is translated as CASSRTGLAKNIQYF.

This clonotype was detected many times. The chain recombines TRBV7-3 with TRBJ2-1, with 8 bases fitting TRBD2. This CDR3 is 15 amino acids long. The trim removed 2 bases at V and 5 bases at J, leaving 5 bases unmatched. Germline-derived CDR1 and CDR2 are SGHTA and FQGTGA. Written as DNA, the CDR3 is TGTGCCAGCAGCTTAGGACTAGCAGATAACAATGAGCAGTTCTTC. It encodes CASSLGLADNNEQFF.

This chain joins TRBV29-1 and TRBJ2-3; D may be TRBD2 (6 bases). Germline V gene lookup returns CDR1 SQVTM and CDR2 ANQGSEA. Trimming cost V 2 bases and J 4 bases, with 13 bases left between them. The CDR3 totals 14 residues. The CDR3 region has the DNA TGCAGCGTTGAATTTTCGGAGGGCGCAGATACGCAGTATTTT. Its protein product is CSVEFSEGADTQYF.

This clonotype was counted a few times. The chain couples TRBV20-1 to TRBJ2-7; D is unclear. Trimming removed 7 bases at V and 3 bases at J, with 16 bases between. Looked up from germline, CDR1 is DFQATT and CDR2 is SNEGSKA (reference sequence). The CDR3 has 13 amino acids. The CDR3 nucleotides are TGCAGTGTTACGGTGCCAAATCACTACGAGCAGTACTTC. It translates to CSVTVPNHYEQYF.

This clonotype was detected only a few times. The chain employs TRBV27 and TRBJ1-5; 9 bases are a match to TRBD1. CDR1 and CDR2 (germline): MNHEY, SMNVEV (reference sequence). The trim removed 4 bases at V and 1 base at J, leaving 8 bases unmatched. The CDR3 contains 17 residues. This CDR3 reads CASSSGTGMWSNQPQHF. Written as DNA, the CDR3 is TGTGCCAGCAGTTCCGGGACAGGGATGTGGAGCAATCAGCCCCAGCATTTT.

This clonotype has a count of ten or more. The chain links TRBV13 to TRBJ2-7; D is undetermined. Per germline, CDR1 PRHDT and CDR2 FYEKMQ (reference sequence). CDR3 length: 13 residues. The V end was cut by 5 bases, the J end by 5 bases, with 13 bases between. The CDR3 DNA reads as TGTGCCAGCAGCCCGGTTGACCAGAACGAGCAGTACTTC. Translation: CASSPVDQNEQYF.

There are many counts of this clonotype. The chain couples TRBV7-9 to TRBJ1-6; D gene ambiguous. Germline V gives CDR1 SEHNR, CDR2 FQNEAQ (reference sequence). The CDR3 is 14 amino acids. Trimming removed 1 base at V and 5 bases at J, with 6 bases between. The CDR3 DNA follows: TGTGCCAGCAGCTTAGACAGCAATAATTCACCCCTCCACTTT. This codes for CASSLDSNNSPLHF.

This clonotype has a count of ten or more. The rearrangement links TRBV20-1 to TRBJ1-1, with TRBD1 as a possible D gene (6 bases). Germline V gives CDR1 DFQATT, CDR2 SNEGSKA (reference sequence). Trimming pared 3 bases from V and 1 base from J, leaving 15 bases between. This CDR3 comprises 15 residues. CDR3 sequence: CSASSSRGQNTEAFF. The CDR3 DNA reads TGCAGTGCTAGCTCTTCCAGGGGACAGAACACTGAAGCTTTCTTT.

This clonotype has a count of ten or more. This chain joins TRBV7-9 and TRBJ2-7, with 11 bases fitting TRBD1. This CDR3 has 13 residues. The germline gives CDR1 SEHNR, CDR2 FQNEAQ (reference sequence). The ends lost 5 bases at V and 4 bases at J; junction bases unmatched: 1. In DNA, the CDR3 is TGTGCCAGCAGCGGACAGGGGGCATACGAGCAGTACTTC. The encoded protein is CASSGQGAYEQYF.

On this clonotype: A much bigger clone sits one base away, suggesting this may be a read error. The chain joins TRBV6-6 to TRBJ2-7; 7 nucleotides line up with TRBD2. The CDR3 runs to 13 residues. The V segment lost 9 bases and the J segment 4 bases; nucleotides outside the gene matches: 9. Germline-derived CDR1 and CDR2 are MNHNY and SVGAGI (reference sequence). The CDR3 spells CASPGTTAYEQYF. The CDR3 region has the DNA TGTGCCAGTCCCGGGACTACCGCTTACGAGCAGTACTTC.

At least ten counts were recorded for this clonotype. The chain uses TRBV4-3 and TRBJ2-6; maybe TRBD1 (6 bases). The V end was cut by 0 bases, the J end by 3 bases, with 9 bases between. The CDR3 has 16 amino acids. From germline, CDR1 is LGHNA and CDR2 YSLEER. The CDR3, as DNA: TGCGCCAGCAGCCAAGACAGGGGATATGGGGCCAACGTCCTGACTTTC. Translation: CASSQDRGYGANVLTF.

As concerns this clonotype: Given the absence of the conserved phenylalanine or tryptophan at the CDR3 end, a read error is likely. The chain uses TRBV9 and TRBJ2-3; TRBD1 matches at 8 bases. Germline values: CDR1 SGDLS, CDR2 YYNGEE. Losses at the gene ends were 1 base for V and 0 bases for J; bases not matched to a gene: 7. CDR3 length equals 17 residues. As DNA, the CDR3 is TGTGCCAGCAGCGTATGGGGGACAGGCACTAGCACAGATACGCAGTATTTA. Its protein product is CASSVWGTGTSTDTQYL.

This clonotype was seen a handful of times. The genes are TRBV6-1 and TRBJ2-5; TRBD1 might be the D (5 bases). Looked up from germline, CDR1 is MNHNS and CDR2 is SASEGT. The V gene lost 2 bases and the J gene lost 5 bases, with 12 bases spanning the gap. This CDR3 is built from 14 residues. In DNA, the CDR3 is TGTGCCAGCAGTGAATCAGGGTTCGGGGAGACCCAGTACTTC. Protein sequence: CASSESGFGETQYF.

This clonotype occurred many times. The chain joins TRBV5-1 to TRBJ1-5, with no clear D. The CDR3 runs to 13 residues. The germline CDR1 and CDR2 sequences are SGHRS and YFSETQ. Trimming removed 0 bases from V and 6 bases from J, with 7 bases in between. The CDR3 coding sequence is TGCGCCAGCAGCTTGGCGGGTCGTCAGCCCCAGCATTTT. Translated, it gives CASSLAGRQPQHF.

To note about this clonotype: A much larger clone is a single base away; this may be a read error. The rearrangement links TRBV29-1 to TRBJ1-1, with D unresolved. The germline V gene encodes CDR1 SQVTM and CDR2 ANQGSEA. Trimming took off 3 bases at V and 7 bases at J, with 9 bases between the two ends. CDR3 size: 11 residues. As DNA, the CDR3 is TGCAGCGTTGATTTAGGGATTGAAGCTTTCTTT. Its protein is CSVDLGIEAFF.

As to this clonotype: This may come from a read error, since a much larger clone is one base off. Because the CDR3 is missing its conserved closing phenylalanine or tryptophan, this is likely a read error. V gene TRBV6-5 combines with J gene TRBJ2-7; 10 bases are a match to TRBD1. J was trimmed by 7 bases and V by 4 bases; bases with no gene match: 7. The CDR3 loop spans 14 amino acids. Germline V gene data show CDR1 as MNHEY and CDR2 as SVGAGI. The CDR3 here is CASSFTDRGDEQYL. The DNA of the CDR3 is TGTGCCAGCAGTTTTACGGACAGGGGGGATGAGCAGTACCTC.

This clonotype was counted a few times. J is TRBJ1-6 and V is TRBV30; D is uncertain. Germline-derived CDR1 and CDR2 are GTSNPN and SVGIG (reference sequence). Trimming removed 0 bases from V and 3 bases from J, with 6 bases in between. The CDR3 sequence is 14 residues long. This chain's CDR3 is CAWSVKVYNSPLHF. The DNA for the CDR3 is TGTGCCTGGAGTGTGAAGGTCTATAATTCACCCCTCCACTTT. The entire variable domain, with the rest obtained from reference TRBV30 and TRBJ1-6, is as follows: SQTIHQWPATLVQPVGSPLSLECTVEGTSNPNLYWYRQAAGRGLQLLFYSVGIGQISSEVPQNLSASRPQDRQFILSSKKLLLSDSGFYLCAWSVKVYNSPLHFGNGTRLTVT.

Regarding this clonotype: Being one base from a much bigger clone, this may be a read error. The chain is built from TRBV7-9 and TRBJ2-2; D gene uncertain. This CDR3 has 14 amino acids. Germline V gene sequence: CDR1 SEHNR, CDR2 FQNEAQ (reference sequence). The CDR3 DNA reads as TGTGCCCGCAGCTTATCACGAATGGCCGGGGAGCTGTTTTTT. Translated: CARSLSRMAGELFF.

This clonotype was picked up many times. The V gene is TRBV28, the J gene TRBJ1-6; D remains ambiguous. Trimming cost V 5 bases and J 7 bases, with 9 bases left between them. Germline V gene lookup returns CDR1 MDHEN and CDR2 SYDVKM. The CDR3 has 13 amino acids. The CDR3 DNA reads as TGTGCCAGCAGTAGTCGGAGAAATTCACCCCTCCACTTT. Protein sequence: CASSSRRNSPLHF. Full variable domain (missing parts from reference TRBV28 and TRBJ1-6): DVKVTQSSRYLVKRTGEKVFLECVQDMDHENMFWYRQDPGLGLRLIYFSYDVKMKEKGDIPEGYSVSREKKERFSLILESASTNQTSMYLCASSSRRNSPLHFGNGTRLTVT.

The table lists this clonotype with a few counts. The chain recombines TRBV4-1 with TRBJ1-1; D is possibly TRBD1 (6 bases). The CDR3 runs 15 residues. Germline V lookup: CDR1 MGHRA, CDR2 YSYEKL. The V end lost 4 bases, the J end lost 1 base, and 13 bases lay between the germline ends. Here the CDR3 reads CASSPVETGNTEAFF. DNA of the CDR3: TGCGCCAGCAGCCCTGTGGAGACAGGGAACACTGAAGCTTTCTTT.

This chain uses TRBV21-1 with TRBJ2-2; TRBD2, the D gene given by the table, was not confirmed from the DNA. TRBV21-1 is marked as a pseudogene. This CDR3 region has 17 residues. Here the CDR3 reads CASSPNLAQDDTGELFF. The DNA of the CDR3 is TGTGCCAGCAGCCCGAACCTAGCCCAGGATGACACCGGGGAGCTGTTTTTT.

Concerning this clonotype itself: The junction differs from germline at one of its ends, possibly a read error. The rearrangement joins TRBV7-9 to TRBJ2-5, with 8 positions matching TRBD1. The germline V gene has CDR1 SEHNR and CDR2 FQNEAQ (reference sequence). There are 16 residues in the CDR3. The DNA of the CDR3 is TGTGCCAGCAGCGACTTAACGACAGGGGAGGAAGAGACCCAGCACTTC. This encodes CASSDLTTGEEETQHF. The full variable domain, its missing parts supplied by reference TRBV7-9 and TRBJ2-5, is DTGVSQNPRHKITKRGQNVTFRCDPISEHNRLYWYRQTLGQGPEFLTYFQNEAQLEKSRLLSDRFSAERPKGSFSTLEIQRTEQGDSAMYLCASSDLTTGEEETQHFGPGTRLLVL.

The gene calls are TRBV2 and TRBJ1-2, with TRBD1 identical over 10 bases. The CDR3 totals 18 residues. J lost 4 bases, V lost 8 bases, and 19 bases had no gene match. CDR1 SNHLY and CDR2 FYNNEI come from the germline V gene. The CDR3 is CASFASQLTGGASYGYTF. CDR3 bases: TGTGCCAGCTTTGCCTCCCAATTGACAGGGGGCGCGAGCTATGGCTACACCTTC.

V is TRBV5-6 and J is TRBJ2-7; possibly TRBD2 for D (7 bases). The CDR3 is made up of 13 amino acids. The V and J ends lost 2 bases and 7 bases respectively, with 13 bases between them. Germline V gene lookup returns CDR1 SGHDT and CDR2 YYEEEE. The CDR3 DNA reads as TGTGCCAGCAGCTTACGGGGGGCGCCTGAGCAGTACTTC. Amino acids: CASSLRGAPEQYF.

This clonotype occurred many times. This sequence joins TRBV28 and TRBJ2-5, with D maybe TRBD2 (6 bases). V was shortened by 5 bases and J by 5 bases, with 18 bases between the two germline ends. Looked up from germline, CDR1 is MDHEN and CDR2 is SYDVKM. The CDR3 length is 15 residues. CDR3: CASSDTSFIGETQYF. The CDR3 region has the DNA TGTGCCAGCAGTGACACTAGCTTTATCGGGGAGACCCAGTACTTC.

This clonotype was found many times. The rearrangement uses TRBV7-9 and TRBJ1-2; 10 nucleotides agree with TRBD1. Germline CDR1 is SEHNR and CDR2 is FQNEAQ (reference sequence). The length of the CDR3 is 15 residues. V lost 7 bases to trimming and J lost 6 bases; unmatched junction nucleotides: 11. The CDR3 nucleotides are TGTGCCAGCACCATTAGTCCGGGACAGGGGAATGGCTACACCTTC. It yields the protein CASTISPGQGNGYTF.